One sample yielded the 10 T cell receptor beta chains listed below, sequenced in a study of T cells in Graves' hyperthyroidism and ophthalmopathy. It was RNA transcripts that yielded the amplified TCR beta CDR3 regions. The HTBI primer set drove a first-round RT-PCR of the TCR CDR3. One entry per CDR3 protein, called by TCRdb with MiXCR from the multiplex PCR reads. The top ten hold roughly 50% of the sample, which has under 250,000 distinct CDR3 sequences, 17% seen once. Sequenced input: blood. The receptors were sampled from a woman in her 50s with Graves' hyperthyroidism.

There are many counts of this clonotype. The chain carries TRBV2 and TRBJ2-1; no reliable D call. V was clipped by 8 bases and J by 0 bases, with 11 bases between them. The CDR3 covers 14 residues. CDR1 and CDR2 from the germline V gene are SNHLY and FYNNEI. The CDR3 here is CASGRLGSYNEQFF. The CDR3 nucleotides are TGTGCCAGCGGCAGGCTGGGCTCCTACAATGAGCAGTTCTTC.

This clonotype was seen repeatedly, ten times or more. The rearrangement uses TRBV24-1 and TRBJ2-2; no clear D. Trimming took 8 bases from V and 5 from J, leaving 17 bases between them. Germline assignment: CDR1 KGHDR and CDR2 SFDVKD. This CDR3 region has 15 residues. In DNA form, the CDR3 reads TGTGCCACCACCGACCCGGCGATGGGAACCGGGGAGCTGTTTTTT. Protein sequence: CATTDPAMGTGELFF.

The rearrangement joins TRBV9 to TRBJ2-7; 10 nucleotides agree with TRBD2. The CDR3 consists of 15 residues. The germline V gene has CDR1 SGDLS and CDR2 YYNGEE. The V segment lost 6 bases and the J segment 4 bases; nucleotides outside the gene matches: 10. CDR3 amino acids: CASKEASGSMYEQYF. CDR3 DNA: TGTGCCAGCAAGGAGGCTAGCGGGAGTATGTACGAGCAGTACTTC.

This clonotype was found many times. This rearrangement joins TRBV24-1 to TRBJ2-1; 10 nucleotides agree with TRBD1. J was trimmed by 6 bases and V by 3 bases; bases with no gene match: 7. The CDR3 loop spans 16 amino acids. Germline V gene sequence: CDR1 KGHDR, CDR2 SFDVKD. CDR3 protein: CATSDPGTGAINEQFF. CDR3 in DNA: TGTGCCACCAGTGATCCCGGGACAGGGGCAATCAATGAGCAGTTCTTC.

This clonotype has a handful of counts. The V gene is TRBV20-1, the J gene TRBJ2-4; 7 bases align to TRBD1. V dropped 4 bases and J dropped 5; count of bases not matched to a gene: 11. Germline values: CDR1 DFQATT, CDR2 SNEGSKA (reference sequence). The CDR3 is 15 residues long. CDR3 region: CSAKANDRAQNIQYF. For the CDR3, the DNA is TGCAGTGCTAAAGCTAATGACAGGGCTCAAAACATTCAGTACTTC.

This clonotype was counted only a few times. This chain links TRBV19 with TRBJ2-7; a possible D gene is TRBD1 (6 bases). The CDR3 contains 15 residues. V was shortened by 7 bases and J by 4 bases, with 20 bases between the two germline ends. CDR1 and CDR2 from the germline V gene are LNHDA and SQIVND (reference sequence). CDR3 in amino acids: CASTERGGKGYEQYF. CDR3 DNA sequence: TGTGCCAGTACCGAGAGAGGGGGTAAGGGATACGAGCAGTACTTC.

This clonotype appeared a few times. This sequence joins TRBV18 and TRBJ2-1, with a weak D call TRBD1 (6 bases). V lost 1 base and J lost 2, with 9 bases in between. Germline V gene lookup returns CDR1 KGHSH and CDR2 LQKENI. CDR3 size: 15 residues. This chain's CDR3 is CASSPQAGAYNEQFF. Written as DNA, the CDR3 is TGTGCCAGCTCACCACAAGCAGGGGCCTACAATGAGCAGTTCTTC.

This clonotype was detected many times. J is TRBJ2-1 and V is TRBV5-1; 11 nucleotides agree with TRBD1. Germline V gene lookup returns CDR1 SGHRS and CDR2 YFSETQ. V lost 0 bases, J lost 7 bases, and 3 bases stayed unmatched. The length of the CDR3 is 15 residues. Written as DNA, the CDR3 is TGCGCCAGCAGCTTGGAAGGACAGGGGGCGAATGAGCAGTTCTTC. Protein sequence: CASSLEGQGANEQFF. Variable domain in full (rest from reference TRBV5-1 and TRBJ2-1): KAGVTQTPRYLIKTRGQQVTLSCSPISGHRSVSWYQQTPGQGLQFLFEYFSETQRNKGNFPGRFSGRQFSNSRSEMNVSTLELGDSALYLCASSLEGQGANEQFFGPGTRLTVL.

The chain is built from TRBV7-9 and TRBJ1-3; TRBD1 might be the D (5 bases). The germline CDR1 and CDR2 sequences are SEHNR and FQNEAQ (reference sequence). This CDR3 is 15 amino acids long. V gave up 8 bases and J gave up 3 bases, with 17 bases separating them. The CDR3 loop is CASPPPGTNGNTIYF. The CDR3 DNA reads TGTGCCAGCCCACCCCCGGGGACCAATGGAAACACCATATATTTT.

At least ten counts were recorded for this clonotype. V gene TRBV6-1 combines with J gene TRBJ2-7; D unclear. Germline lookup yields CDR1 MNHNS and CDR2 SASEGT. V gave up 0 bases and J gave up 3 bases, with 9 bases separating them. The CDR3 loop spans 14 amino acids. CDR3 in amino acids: CASSEASIFYEQYF. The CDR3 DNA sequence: TGTGCCAGCAGTGAAGCTTCCATTTTCTACGAGCAGTACTTC.